The 8 T cell receptor beta chains below were found in one sample sequenced in a study of HIV-infected patients and healthy controls. Alpha and beta constant-region primers primed reverse transcription of around 550 ng RNA. Each of the alpha and beta chains got its own library through chain-specific third strand synthesis with indices. A single record per CDR3 protein comes from TCRdb applying MiXCR to the 5' RACE reads. The sample has 15,000 to 20,000 distinct CDR3 sequences, around 5% seen once. The repertoire came from unfractionated whole blood and reflected all unsorted peripheral T cells. Input material: blood. These receptors all stem from an adult in good health.

This clonotype has a count of ten or more. V and J are TRBV29-1 and TRBJ1-1; TRBD1 might be the D (6 bases). The CDR3 is 13 residues long. CDR1 and CDR2 (germline): SQVTM, ANQGSEA. The germline V and J ends were trimmed by 8 bases and 0 bases, with 13 bases remaining between them. This CDR3 is CSLTGSMNTEAFF. The CDR3 bases are TGCAGCCTGACAGGATCTATGAACACTGAAGCTTTCTTT.

Ten or more counts support this clonotype. The chain is built from TRBV28 and TRBJ1-5; D might be TRBD1 (5 bases). Trimming left V 9 bases short and J 4 bases short, with 19 bases between. Germline V gives CDR1 MDHEN, CDR2 SYDVKM. The CDR3 totals 15 residues. The CDR3 loop is CASRTPGAGNQPQHF. In DNA, the CDR3 is TGTGCCAGTAGAACGCCCGGGGCCGGAAATCAGCCCCAGCATTTT.

This clonotype was counted ten times or more. This sequence joins TRBV4-2 and TRBJ2-7; TRBD1 or TRBD2 may be the D gene (5 bases each). From germline, CDR1 is LGHNA and CDR2 YNFKEQ. This CDR3 is 17 amino acids long. Trimming shortened V by 0 bases and J by 4 bases, and 19 bases separated the two germline ends. The CDR3 sequence: CASSQERPGRYMYEQYF. Written as DNA, the CDR3 is TGTGCCAGCAGCCAAGAAAGACCGGGACGGTATATGTACGAGCAGTACTTC.

This clonotype was detected many times. The chain combines TRBV10-3 with TRBJ1-1; 7 positions agree with TRBD1. Per germline, CDR1 ENHRY and CDR2 SYGVKD. The CDR3 is 17 residues long. After removal of 0 bases from V and 0 bases from J, the junction contained 7 bases not matched to a gene. CDR3 amino acids: CAISESEQGFMNTEAFF. Written as DNA, the CDR3 is TGTGCCATCAGTGAGTCGGAACAGGGGTTCATGAACACTGAAGCTTTCTTT.

By sample share, this clonotype is medium-sized. The chain has TRBV19 and TRBJ2-1; possibly TRBD2 for D (6 bases). Germline values: CDR1 LNHDA, CDR2 SQIVND (reference sequence). The V end was cut by 6 bases, the J end by 9 bases, with 12 bases between. The CDR3 contains 12 residues. CDR3 in DNA: TGTGCCAGTAGGCCTAGCGAAGGTGAGCAGTTCTTC. It yields the protein CASRPSEGEQFF.

This clonotype has ten or more counts. The rearrangement joins TRBV4-2 to TRBJ1-2; D is perhaps TRBD1 (6 bases). The V gene's germline CDR1 is LGHNA and CDR2 YNFKEQ. The CDR3 has 16 amino acids. The germline V and J ends were trimmed by 0 bases and 1 base, with 12 bases remaining between them. In DNA, the CDR3 is TGTGCCAGCAGCCAAGAAAAGGACAGAATTAACTATGGCTACACCTTC. Encoded protein: CASSQEKDRINYGYTF.

This clonotype was counted at least ten times. The rearrangement joins TRBV7-2 to TRBJ2-5; 10 bases agree with TRBD2. CDR1 and CDR2 from the germline V gene are SGHTA and FQGNSA. J lost 5 bases, V lost 5 bases, and 14 bases had no gene match. The CDR3 is 17 residues long. CDR3 sequence (DNA): TGTGCCAGCAGCCTAGGGGCTAGCGGGGGCTGGAGTGAGACCCAGTACTTC. The encoded protein is CASSLGASGGWSETQYF.

This clonotype was seen ten or more times. CDR3 sequence: CASSLQDNSPLHF. CDR3 DNA: TGTGCCAGCAGCTTACAGGATAATTCACCCCTCCACTTT. The chain recombines TRBV7-9 with TRBJ1-6, with D unclear. CDR1 SEHNR and CDR2 FQNEAQ come from the germline V gene (reference sequence). There are 13 residues in the CDR3. Trimming pared 2 bases from V and 5 bases from J, leaving 4 bases between.